The present T cell receptor beta chain was sequenced within a study of T cell responses to AZD1222 COVID-19 vaccine. Study-wide findings and caveats: Repertoires were obtained only post-peak T cell response. Only 5 or 6 people who got AZD1222 tested seropositive at baseline.

This clone came up once. The antigen remains unidentified. Clones were read by immunoSEQ multiplex PCR, and TCRdb kept only the in-frame ones, dropping some. The table lists 180,000 or so clones, 70% to 90% of them singletons, with around 4.5% in the top ten. The source material was peripheral blood, sampled 28 days after the second dose of the MenACWY control vaccine. This TCR came from an adult who received the MenACWY meningococcal vaccine as a control.

The CDR3 region has the DNA TGTGCTAGTGGTTTGGCCCGAGGGGGACTAGCGGGGATTGAGCAGTTCTTC. Protein product: CASGLARGGLAGIEQFF. The J gene is TRBJ2-1, the V gene TRBV12-5; 13 nucleotides align to TRBD2. Germline V gene sequence: CDR1 LGHNT, CDR2 FRNRAP. This CDR3 region has 17 residues. V was pared by 1 base and J by 9 bases, with 9 bases of the junction left unmatched.